One and the same sample provided the 21 T cell receptor beta chains below, sequenced in a study of blood T cell repertoires in COVID-19. TCRdb's table, derived via immunoSEQ multiplex PCR, lists solely in-frame clones and lacks some. Found here are about 59,000 clones, 91% of them singletons; the top ten hold 8.6%. Sequencing was performed on peripheral blood. The receptors shown here come from a human donor in a cohort sampled during active COVID-19.

The CDR3 sequence: CASSAGGAGQPQHF. CDR3 in DNA: TGTGCCAGCTCAGCAGGGGGCGCGGGTCAGCCCCAGCATTTT. The chain couples TRBV18 to TRBJ1-5; 8 nucleotides line up with TRBD1. Germline V gives CDR1 KGHSH, CDR2 LQKENI. This CDR3 is built from 14 residues. V lost 5 bases and J lost 6; bases outside the gene matches: 6.

Only a few counts were recorded for this clone. The V call is TRBV5-6, the J call TRBJ2-7, with D perhaps matching TRBD1 (5 bases). CDR3 length equals 13 residues. V lost 4 bases, J lost 1 base, and 9 bases lay in between. Looked up from germline, CDR1 is SGHDT and CDR2 is YYEEEE. This CDR3 is CASSPGFSYEQYF. DNA of the CDR3: TGTGCCAGCAGCCCAGGGTTTTCCTACGAGCAGTACTTC.

The genes are TRBV12-3 or TRBV12-4 and TRBJ1-2; the match to TRBD1 covers 9 bases. V was pared by 6 bases and J by 4 bases, with 3 bases of the junction left unmatched. This CDR3 spans 13 amino acids. The CDR3 sequence: CASRRTGAYGYTF. Here the CDR3 DNA reads TGTGCCAGCAGACGGACAGGGGCCTATGGCTACACCTTC.

This chain joins TRBV19 and TRBJ2-1; unclear D gene. V lost 5 bases and J 10 bases, leaving 12 bases between the germline ends. The CDR3 runs to 12 residues. The germline V gene encodes CDR1 LNHDA and CDR2 SQIVND (reference sequence). CDR3 DNA: TGTGCCAGTAGTCGTGTGCCCTACGAGCAGTTCTTC. Amino acid sequence: CASSRVPYEQFF.

The chain combines TRBV21-1 with TRBJ2-3; the table's D call, TRBD1, has no DNA check behind it. TRBV21-1 is a recognized pseudogene. There are 17 residues in the CDR3. For the CDR3, the DNA is TGTGCCAGCAGCAAAGGAAAAACAGGAACTAGCACAGATACGCAGTATTTT. Protein: CASSKGKTGTSTDTQYF.

Of note for this clone: The same CDR3 can be traced to other DNA sequences in this sample. CDR3 protein: CASSIYGTGGYQETQYF. CDR3 in DNA: TGTGCCAGCAGTATCTACGGGACAGGGGGGTACCAAGAGACCCAGTACTTC. The chain is built from TRBV6-2 or TRBV6-3 and TRBJ2-5, with 11 nucleotides matching TRBD1. The germline CDR1 and CDR2 sequences are MNHEY and SVGEGT. V lost 5 bases and J lost 0; bases outside the gene matches: 8. This CDR3 has 17 residues.

V and J are TRBV15 and TRBJ1-5; 10 nucleotides line up with TRBD1. The germline gives CDR1 LNHNV, CDR2 YYDKDF (reference sequence). After removal of 5 bases from V and 0 bases from J, the junction contained 4 bases not matched to a gene. The CDR3 sequence is 16 residues long. CDR3 in DNA: TGTGCCACCAGCGGGGGACAGGGGAATAGCAATCAGCCCCAGCATTTT. Its translation: CATSGGQGNSNQPQHF.

V is TRBV7-9 and J is TRBJ2-7; D is perhaps TRBD1 (6 bases). The V end was cut by 1 base, the J end by 3 bases, with 10 bases between. Per germline, CDR1 SEHNR and CDR2 FQNEAQ (reference sequence). The CDR3 totals 14 residues. CDR3: CASSLGPTGYEQYF. The CDR3 DNA reads TGTGCCAGCAGCTTAGGGCCGACAGGCTACGAGCAGTACTTC.

V and J are TRBV2 and TRBJ2-7, with 11 bases lining up with TRBD1. Trimming took 7 bases from V and 2 from J; bases not matched to a gene: 4. The V gene's germline CDR1 is SNHLY and CDR2 FYNNEI. The CDR3 runs to 14 residues. The CDR3 here is CASIPGQGAYEQYF. CDR3 nucleotide sequence: TGTGCCAGCATACCGGGACAGGGGGCCTACGAGCAGTACTTC.

The rearrangement joins TRBV5-1 to TRBJ2-2; the match to TRBD2 covers 14 bases. This CDR3 has 17 residues. V was pared by 3 bases and J by 5 bases, with 6 bases of the junction left unmatched. Germline loops: CDR1 SGHRS, CDR2 YFSETQ. The CDR3 protein is CASSSGTSGRSTGELFF. The DNA of the CDR3 is TGCGCCAGCAGCTCTGGGACTAGCGGGAGAAGTACCGGGGAGCTGTTTTTT.

The chain links TRBV29-1 to TRBJ2-5; TRBD1 aligns across 7 bases. V trimming: 3 bases; J trimming: 4 bases; junction bases outside the gene matches: 2. Germline V gene data show CDR1 as SQVTM and CDR2 as ANQGSEA. The CDR3 covers 12 residues. For the CDR3, the DNA is TGCAGCGTTGATCCAGGGGGAGAGACCCAGTACTTC. It codes for CSVDPGGETQYF.

Comments on this clone: Sequence at one end of the junction differs from germline and may be a read error. V and J are TRBV5-1 and TRBJ2-2, with D perhaps matching TRBD2 (5 bases). CDR3 length: 12 residues. Germline lookup yields CDR1 SGHRS and CDR2 YFSETQ. CDR3 protein: CGSGETAGELFF. In DNA form, the CDR3 reads TGTGGGAGTGGCGAAACCGCCGGGGAGCTGTTTTTT.

The chain employs TRBV7-2 and TRBJ1-2; 10 positions match TRBD1. Germline CDR1 reads SGHTA; CDR2 reads FQGNSA. CDR3 size: 17 residues. J was trimmed by 6 bases and V by 1 base; bases with no gene match: 11. CDR3 protein: CASSLVTGGQGRDGYTF. The CDR3 DNA reads as TGTGCCAGCAGCTTAGTTACCGGGGGACAGGGGCGGGATGGCTACACCTTC.

The chain links TRBV2 to TRBJ2-5; weak D call: TRBD1 (6 bases). V was pared by 7 bases and J by 4 bases, with 19 bases between. There are 15 residues in the CDR3. Per the germline V gene, CDR1 is SNHLY and CDR2 is FYNNEI. The CDR3 region has the DNA TGTGCCAGCAACAAACAGGGAATCATTGGAGAGACCCAGTACTTC. It is translated as CASNKQGIIGETQYF.

The J gene is TRBJ2-3, the V gene TRBV25-1, with 13 bases lining up with TRBD2. After removal of 5 bases from V and 4 bases from J, the junction contained 6 bases not matched to a gene. The CDR3 extends over 16 amino acids. Germline V gives CDR1 MGHDK, CDR2 SYGVNS. Here the CDR3 reads CASSKLAGGRPDTQYF. Written as DNA, the CDR3 is TGTGCCAGCAGTAAACTAGCGGGGGGGCGCCCAGATACGCAGTATTTT.

V is TRBV7-3 and J is TRBJ2-7; TRBD2 matches at 11 bases. J was trimmed by 3 bases and V by 5 bases; bases with no gene match: 6. CDR3 length: 15 residues. Per the germline V gene, CDR1 is SGHTA and CDR2 is FQGTGA. The CDR3 region has the DNA TGTGCCAGCAGCACGACTAGCGGGGACCGCTACGAGCAGTACTTC. It is translated as CASSTTSGDRYEQYF.

This sequence joins TRBV24-1 and TRBJ2-7; a weak D match, TRBD2 (6 bases). Germline V gene lookup returns CDR1 KGHDR and CDR2 SFDVKD. The CDR3 contains 14 residues. V lost 8 bases to trimming and J lost 2 bases, with 15 bases between them. CDR3 residues: CATTRVGLAYEQYF. For the CDR3, the DNA is TGTGCCACCACGCGGGTGGGACTCGCCTACGAGCAGTACTTC.

The table lists this clone with a count of one. The chain employs TRBV4-3 and TRBJ1-4, with no clear D. This CDR3 has 13 amino acids. With 4 bases removed from V and 8 bases from J, the gap between germline ends came to 11 bases. Germline V lookup: CDR1 LGHNA, CDR2 YSLEER. The CDR3 region has the DNA TGCGCCAGCAGCCTTCAAGCAAACGAAAAACTGTTTTTT. It encodes CASSLQANEKLFF.

This clone has just one count. The genes are TRBV30 and TRBJ1-5, with D unclear. The V gene's germline CDR1 is GTSNPN and CDR2 SVGIG (reference sequence). The germline V and J ends were trimmed by 3 bases and 6 bases, with 9 bases remaining between them. The CDR3 contains 12 residues. CDR3 loop: CAWSIIGQPQHF. The DNA for the CDR3 is TGTGCCTGGAGCATAATCGGTCAGCCCCAGCATTTT.

This chain joins TRBV7-2 and TRBJ2-7; 7 bases line up with TRBD2. CDR3 size: 14 residues. Trimming took 2 bases from V and 2 from J; bases not matched to a gene: 3. Germline V gene data show CDR1 as SGHTA and CDR2 as FQGNSA. CDR3 region: CASSLRLAPYEQYF. The CDR3 DNA reads TGTGCCAGCAGCTTACGACTAGCCCCCTACGAGCAGTACTTC.

This chain connects TRBV4-3 to TRBJ2-5; a possible D gene is TRBD2 (6 bases). The V end was cut by 1 base, the J end by 5 bases, with 14 bases between. There are 15 residues in the CDR3. Germline CDR1 is LGHNA and CDR2 is YSLEER. The CDR3 reads CASSQGVFGGETQYF. CDR3 sequence (DNA): TGCGCCAGCAGCCAAGGGGTATTCGGGGGTGAGACCCAGTACTTC.